The 22 T cell receptor beta chains below come from one sample, sequenced in a study of Ad26.COV2.S vaccination and SARS-CoV-2 variants. The protocol was immunoSEQ multiplex PCR, while the TCRdb copy is restricted to in-frame clones and leaves out a portion. The sample shows 380,000 or so clones, approximately 86% of them seen only once. Indicated treatment: approximately 18 received Ad26.COV2.S at low or high dose, single or two shots; roughly 5 received placebo; per-sample allocation not given. Samples analyzed were those drawn on day 63 after the first vaccine or placebo injection. This material consisted of peripheral blood, taken in a trial of Ad26.COV2.S vaccine versus placebo. The source is a person between 18 and 65 years old who received the Ad26.COV2.S COVID-19 vaccine or a placebo.

The chain recombines TRBV5-1 with TRBJ2-2; the match to TRBD1 covers 7 bases. CDR1 SGHRS and CDR2 YFSETQ come from the germline V gene. The junction had 6 bases not matched to a gene; V was cut back by 5 bases and J by 5 bases. The CDR3 spans 14 residues. CDR3 residues: CASSPDRATGELFF. The CDR3 bases are TGCGCCAGCAGTCCCGACAGGGCGACCGGGGAGCTGTTTTTT. The variable domain in full, completed from reference TRBV5-1 and TRBJ2-2, reads KAGVTQTPRYLIKTRGQQVTLSCSPISGHRSVSWYQQTPGQGLQFLFEYFSETQRNKGNFPGRFSGRQFSNSRSEMNVSTLELGDSALYLCASSPDRATGELFFGEGSRLTVL.

The chain is built from TRBV28 and TRBJ1-1; TRBD1 agrees at 7 bases. The germline V gene has CDR1 MDHEN and CDR2 SYDVKM. The CDR3 covers 12 residues. V dropped 4 bases and J dropped 12; count of bases not matched to a gene: 8. The CDR3 coding sequence is TGTGCCAGCAGTTCGACGGGACAGACCTCTTTCTTT. This encodes CASSSTGQTSFF.

This clone was observed a handful of times. The chain links TRBV24-1 to TRBJ2-7; 7 bases align to TRBD2. Per the germline V gene, CDR1 is KGHDR and CDR2 is SFDVKD. The CDR3 is 14 residues long. Unmatched junction bases numbered 10, after V lost 7 bases and J lost 5 bases. This CDR3 is CATSQGGISDEQYF. As DNA, the CDR3 is TGTGCCACCAGCCAGGGAGGGATTTCCGACGAGCAGTACTTC.

The gene calls are TRBV15 and TRBJ1-1; D not certain. V was cut by 0 bases and J by 1 base, with 6 bases left in between. The CDR3 totals 14 residues. Looked up from germline, CDR1 is LNHNV and CDR2 is YYDKDF (reference sequence). CDR3 residues: CATSRDNKNTEAFF. CDR3 bases: TGTGCCACCAGCAGAGATAACAAGAACACTGAAGCTTTCTTT.

This clone occurred a few times. This chain connects TRBV28 to TRBJ2-7; weak D call: TRBD1 (6 bases). V was cut by 10 bases and J by 3 bases, with 16 bases left in between. Germline CDR1 MDHEN, CDR2 SYDVKM. The CDR3 covers 13 residues. The CDR3 DNA reads as TGTGCCACGGGCCCCGGGACAAACTACGAGCAGTACTTC. Translated, it gives CATGPGTNYEQYF.

The sample holds one count of this clone. The CDR3 sequence: CASSLSGHNSGANVLTF. CDR3 in DNA: TGTGCCAGCAGCTTATCGGGACACAACTCTGGGGCCAACGTCCTGACTTTC. The V call is TRBV7-3, the J call TRBJ2-6; TRBD1 might be the D (6 bases). This CDR3 has 17 amino acids. V lost 2 bases to trimming and J lost 0 bases, with 11 bases between them. The germline CDR1 and CDR2 sequences are SGHTA and FQGTGA.

A note on this clone: A single base separates this from a much larger clone, so it may be a read error. Other DNA sequences of this sample code for an identical CDR3. The chain combines TRBV12-3 or TRBV12-4 with TRBJ2-7; D unresolved. The CDR3 totals 13 residues. V shed 4 bases and J shed 2 bases, with 9 bases lying between them. CDR3 region: CASSWSAPYEQYF. In DNA, the CDR3 is TGTGCCAGCAGTTGGTCGGCTCCCTACGAGCAGTACTTC.

The J gene is TRBJ2-5, the V gene TRBV7-2; D is possibly TRBD2 (6 bases). This CDR3 is built from 16 residues. The V and J ends lost 4 bases and 2 bases respectively, with 17 bases between them. Germline V CDR1 and CDR2: SGHTA, FQGNSA. Written as DNA, the CDR3 is TGTGCCAGCAGCTCATGGGGAGGAGGGGCTCAAGAGACCCAGTACTTC. Translated, it gives CASSSWGGGAQETQYF.

V gene TRBV3-1 (or the pseudogene TRBV3-2) combines with J gene TRBJ2-3; D might be TRBD1 (5 bases). The CDR3 covers 13 residues. The V end was cut by 4 bases, the J end by 3 bases, with 8 bases between. Germline V lookup: CDR1 LGHDT, CDR2 YNNKEL (reference sequence). The CDR3 DNA sequence: TGTGCCAGCAGCCCGACAGTTACAGATACGCAGTATTTT. Translating gives CASSPTVTDTQYF.

The chain carries TRBV28 and TRBJ2-7; 14 bases map to TRBD2. The germline gives CDR1 MDHEN, CDR2 SYDVKM. J was trimmed by 4 bases and V by 4 bases; bases with no gene match: 9. The CDR3 has 17 amino acids. CDR3 loop: CASSYPGTSGGLYEQYF. The CDR3 coding sequence is TGTGCCAGCAGTTACCCCGGGACTAGCGGGGGCCTGTACGAGCAGTACTTC.

The gene calls are TRBV19 and TRBJ1-4; tentative D call: TRBD1 (5 bases). Germline assignment: CDR1 LNHDA and CDR2 SQIVND (reference sequence). The ends were cut back, 2 bases at V and 5 bases at J, with 9 bases in the middle. The CDR3 has 14 residues. The CDR3, as DNA: TGTGCCAGTAGTATATACGGGGCAAATGAAAAACTGTTTTTT. It codes for CASSIYGANEKLFF.

V usage is TRBV30 and J usage is TRBJ2-3; TRBD2 matches 15 bases. CDR1 is GTSNPN, CDR2 SVGIG, per germline (reference sequence). CDR3 length: 16 residues. J lost 5 bases, V lost 5 bases, and 8 bases had no gene match. In DNA form, the CDR3 reads TGTGCCTGGGGGACTAGCGGGAGGTTAAACGTAGATACGCAGTATTTT. The encoded protein is CAWGTSGRLNVDTQYF.

The genes are TRBV20-1 and TRBJ2-4; tentative D call: TRBD1 (5 bases). The V gene lost 3 bases and the J gene lost 0 bases, with 12 bases spanning the gap. The germline V gene encodes CDR1 DFQATT and CDR2 SNEGSKA (reference sequence). This CDR3 spans 15 amino acids. The CDR3 is CSASDSRLAKNIQYF. As DNA, the CDR3 is TGCAGTGCTAGTGACAGCAGGCTAGCCAAAAACATTCAGTACTTC.

This rearrangement joins TRBV4-3 to TRBJ2-5; D ambiguous. CDR1 is LGHNA and CDR2 is YSLEER in the germline V gene. Trimming stripped 0 bases from V and 7 bases from J, with 12 bases between. This CDR3 region has 14 residues. CDR3 sequence (DNA): TGCGCCAGCAGCCAAGATCGGCCTTCCGGGACCCAGTACTTC. Protein product: CASSQDRPSGTQYF.

This sequence joins TRBV7-8 and TRBJ2-3, with TRBD2 identical over 7 bases. The CDR3 covers 15 residues. The V segment lost 5 bases and the J segment 1 base; nucleotides outside the gene matches: 6. From germline, CDR1 is SGHVS and CDR2 FQNEAQ. CDR3 region: CASSLLAVGTDTQYF. The CDR3 DNA reads as TGTGCCAGCAGCCTCCTAGCGGTTGGCACAGATACGCAGTATTTT.

This clone was detected once. V and J are TRBV7-6 and TRBJ2-7; 12 positions agree with TRBD2. This CDR3 region has 14 residues. CDR1 and CDR2 (germline): SGHVS, FNYEAQ. V lost 6 bases and J lost 2; bases outside the gene matches: 2. The CDR3 nucleotides read TGTGCCAGCAGTCTAGCGGGGGGGCCCTACGAGCAGTACTTC. This translates into CASSLAGGPYEQYF.

The chain joins TRBV4-1 to TRBJ2-7, with D possibly TRBD2 on 5 matching bases. Germline V lookup: CDR1 MGHRA, CDR2 YSYEKL. This CDR3 contains 15 residues. V was trimmed by 4 bases and J by 1 base, leaving 14 bases between them. The CDR3 protein is CASSPQAGGSYEQYF. Written as DNA, the CDR3 is TGCGCCAGCAGCCCTCAGGCCGGCGGGTCCTACGAGCAGTACTTC.

This clone has just one count. V is TRBV3-1 (or the pseudogene TRBV3-2) and J is TRBJ2-1; TRBD2 matches 7 bases. J lost 2 bases, V lost 1 base, and 8 bases had no gene match. The CDR3 has 17 residues. The germline CDR1 and CDR2 sequences are LGHDT and YNNKEL (reference sequence). The CDR3 sequence is CASSQGGGSRPYNEQFF. The CDR3 bases are TGTGCCAGCAGCCAAGGTGGCGGGAGCCGTCCCTACAATGAGCAGTTCTTC.

The chain links TRBV2 to TRBJ2-3; D is tentatively TRBD1 or TRBD2 (5 bases each). The germline CDR1 and CDR2 sequences are SNHLY and FYNNEI. V shed 5 bases and J shed 1 base, with 13 bases lying between them. The CDR3 sequence is 15 residues long. CDR3 DNA: TGTGCCAGCAGTCTCCGGGACGGCCGCACAGATACGCAGTATTTT. Its translation: CASSLRDGRTDTQYF.

The genes are TRBV19 and TRBJ2-1; no definite D call. Germline CDR1 reads LNHDA; CDR2 reads SQIVND (reference sequence). The CDR3 consists of 15 residues. V gave up 6 bases and J gave up 0 bases, with 12 bases separating them. CDR3: CASSGPSSSYNEQFF. CDR3 bases: TGTGCCAGTAGCGGACCCTCAAGCTCCTACAATGAGCAGTTCTTC.

This clone was seen more than once but under ten times. The chain carries TRBV28 and TRBJ2-7, with 7 bases that match TRBD1. Germline V gene sequence: CDR1 MDHEN, CDR2 SYDVKM. J lost 3 bases, V lost 6 bases, and 11 bases had no gene match. The CDR3 is made up of 15 amino acids. Here the CDR3 reads CASRADRVALYEQYF. Written as DNA, the CDR3 is TGTGCCAGCAGGGCCGACAGGGTGGCTCTCTACGAGCAGTACTTC.

This clone appeared a single time. This sequence joins TRBV6-5 and TRBJ2-7; D may correspond to TRBD1 or TRBD2 (7 bases each). Trimming cost V 6 bases and J 3 bases, with 18 bases left between them. CDR1 and CDR2 (germline): MNHEY, SVGAGI. The CDR3 has 15 residues. CDR3 amino acids: CASSPGGGGHYEQYF. Written as DNA, the CDR3 is TGTGCCAGCAGCCCAGGGGGGGGAGGGCACTACGAGCAGTACTTC.